The 25 T cell receptor beta chains below were found in one sample sequenced in a study of human T cells and chemical hapten exposure (dated by TCRdb to the early 2020s). Library construction relied on RACE. The sample was run on a NextSeq 500. TCRdb reanalyzed the raw reads on its own, using fastp at Q25 for trimming and MiXCR for clone calling, and kept in-frame beta chains. Rows merge per CDR3 protein into single entries with the most common DNA and genes. For this sample there are tens of thousands of distinct CDR3 sequences; 8% to 10% appear just once. The top ten hold more than 3% of the sample. The time point tag for this specimen amounts to: pre-sensitization, week 0. Taken with the paper, the label for treatment or condition translates to: therapeutic diphenylcyclopropenone sensitization with weekly scalp DPC. Sequencing was performed on whole blood, taken in connection with sensitization to the hapten diphenylcyclopropenone (DPC). The receptors here all came from a woman between 40 and 50 years old with alopecia areata. Some clones in this sample may be carry-over from other donors' samples.

V and J are TRBV7-2 and TRBJ1-2; D ambiguous. The CDR3 totals 13 residues. Trimming left V 0 bases short and J 6 bases short, with 8 bases between. The germline V gene encodes CDR1 SGHTA and CDR2 FQGNSA. CDR3: CASSLAQSHGYTF. The CDR3 DNA reads as TGTGCCAGCAGCTTAGCCCAGAGCCATGGCTACACCTTC.

This clonotype was counted between two and nine times. One end of the junction fails to match germline, which may point to a read error. This chain joins TRBV7-2 and TRBJ1-1; D is unclear. This CDR3 is built from 13 residues. Germline values: CDR1 SGHTA, CDR2 FQGNSA. CDR3 sequence: CASSSSRNTEVFF. The DNA for the CDR3 is TGTGCCAGCAGCTCCAGCAGGAACACTGAAGTTTTCTTT. The full variable domain, its missing parts supplied by reference TRBV7-2 and TRBJ1-1, is GAGVSQSPSNKVTEKGKDVELRCDPISGHTALYWYRQSLGQGLEFLIYFQGNSAPDKSGLPSDRFSAERTGGSVSTLTIQRTQQEDSAVYLCASSSSRNTEVFFGQGTRLTVV.

In its sample, this clonotype was seen many times. The chain employs TRBV4-2 and TRBJ1-6; D remains unclear. Germline CDR1 reads LGHNA; CDR2 reads YNFKEQ. This CDR3 has 14 residues. V lost 0 bases, J lost 10 bases, and 10 bases lay in between. For the CDR3, the DNA is TGTGCCAGCAGCCAAGATGTGTTGGACTCACCCCTCCACTTT. This gives the protein CASSQDVLDSPLHF.

Ten or more counts support this clonotype. The chain has TRBV18 and TRBJ2-1; D perhaps matches TRBD1 (6 bases). Germline V gene data show CDR1 as KGHSH and CDR2 as LQKENI. The CDR3 runs 16 residues. Trimming stripped 3 bases from V and 0 bases from J, with 12 bases between. The CDR3 nucleotides read TGTGCCAGCTCACCGTACAGGGTAAGCTCCTACAATGAGCAGTTCTTC. Its translation: CASSPYRVSSYNEQFF.

Concerning this clonotype: A much bigger clone sits one base away, suggesting this may be a read error. The chain joins TRBV5-4 to TRBJ2-2; the match to TRBD1 covers 9 bases. The CDR3 covers 14 residues. CDR1 SGHNT and CDR2 YYREEE come from the germline V gene (reference sequence). CDR3 sequence (DNA): TGTGCCAGCAGGCGCACAGGGGGCACCGGGGATCTGTTTTTT. Translating it yields CASRRTGGTGDLFF.

The V call is TRBV12-3 or TRBV12-4, the J call TRBJ1-1; 7 nucleotides align to TRBD1. CDR3 length: 16 amino acids. J was trimmed by 2 bases and V by 7 bases; bases with no gene match: 13. CDR3 DNA: TGTGCCAGCACCTCAATAGGGGGCAGGGTCAACACTGAAGCTTTCTTT. This encodes CASTSIGGRVNTEAFF.

The rearrangement links TRBV2 to TRBJ1-4; 10 bases agree with TRBD1. The CDR3 consists of 13 residues. Germline CDR1 and CDR2: SNHLY and FYNNEI. The V segment lost 6 bases and the J segment 8 bases; nucleotides outside the gene matches: 3. This CDR3 is CASRRTGGEKLFF. Here the CDR3 DNA reads TGTGCCAGCAGGAGGACAGGGGGGGAAAAACTGTTTTTT.

This clonotype was seen a few times. The chain is built from TRBV7-2 and TRBJ2-1; D tentatively reads TRBD1 or TRBD2 (6 bases each). V was clipped by 5 bases and J by 4 bases, with 18 bases between them. The V gene's germline CDR1 is SGHTA and CDR2 FQGNSA. The CDR3 runs to 16 residues. The CDR3 DNA is TGTGCCAGCAGCGTTAGCGCGGGGACATTGTACAATGAGCAGTTCTTC. Residues: CASSVSAGTLYNEQFF.

This clonotype has a count of ten or more. The V call is TRBV6-2 or TRBV6-3, the J call TRBJ2-5, with TRBD2 identical over 7 bases. This CDR3 has 13 residues. The V gene end was trimmed by 6 bases and the J gene end by 3 bases; junction bases not matched to a gene: 4. Germline CDR1 is MNHEY and CDR2 is SVGEGT. The CDR3 coding sequence is TGTGCCAGCAGCGAAAGCGGGGAAGAGACCCAGTACTTC. It is translated as CASSESGEETQYF.

This clonotype was detected only a few times. In nucleotides, the CDR3 is TGTGCCATCAGTGCAGGGGAAGGGTATGGCTACACCTTC. Its translation: CAISAGEGYGYTF. This chain uses TRBV10-3 with TRBJ1-2; weak D call: TRBD1 (6 bases). CDR3 length: 13 residues. Germline-derived CDR1 and CDR2 are ENHRY and SYGVKD. Between the trimmed V and J ends, which lost 4 bases and 5 bases, there was a span of 11 bases.

This clonotype was detected ten times or more. V is TRBV11-2 and J is TRBJ2-7; 9 bases fit TRBD2. The CDR3 runs to 14 residues. V shed 0 bases, J shed 11 bases, and the junction held 8 bases outside the gene matches. Germline CDR1 and CDR2: SGHAT and FQNNGV. The CDR3 DNA follows: TGTGCCAGCAGCTTAGATTATGGGTCTAGCGGGGAGTACTTC. As protein: CASSLDYGSSGEYF.

This clonotype was picked up many times. J is TRBJ2-3 and V is TRBV30; 11 bases line up with TRBD1. The CDR3 is made up of 18 amino acids. The germline CDR1 and CDR2 sequences are GTSNPN and SVGIG (reference sequence). The ends lost 1 base at V and 2 bases at J; junction bases unmatched: 11. CDR3 region: CAWSGTGTGGHFTDTQYF. CDR3 coding DNA: TGTGCCTGGAGTGGGACCGGGACAGGGGGACATTTCACAGATACGCAGTATTTT.

This clonotype was picked up many times. The V and J genes are TRBV10-1 and TRBJ2-3; no clear D gene. Trimming took off 0 bases at V and 4 bases at J, with 5 bases between the two ends. The CDR3 extends over 13 amino acids. From germline, CDR1 is WNHNN and CDR2 SYGVQD (reference sequence). The CDR3 DNA reads TGCGCCAGCAGTGAGTCGACGGCAGATACGCAGTATTTT. The encoded protein is CASSESTADTQYF.

This clonotype was seen ten or more times. The CDR3 loop reads CASSTGAGERKLFF. CDR3 nucleotides: TGTGCCAGCTCCACGGGGGCAGGGGAAAGGAAACTGTTTTTT. The genes are TRBV19 and TRBJ1-4, with a weak D call TRBD1 (6 bases). Germline V gene lookup returns CDR1 LNHDA and CDR2 SQIVND (reference sequence). V was clipped by 9 bases and J by 11 bases, with 22 bases between them. This CDR3 is 14 amino acids long.

In its sample, this clonotype was seen many times. The chain employs TRBV6-2 or TRBV6-3 and TRBJ1-6; possible D gene TRBD1, 5 bases. V was clipped by 8 bases and J by 2 bases, with 13 bases between them. CDR1 MNHEY and CDR2 SVGEGT come from the germline V gene. The CDR3 length is 15 residues. In DNA form, the CDR3 reads TGTGCCAGCGGTCAGGGCGCGGCCTATAATTCACCCCTCCACTTT. Protein sequence: CASGQGAAYNSPLHF.

For this clonotype: With a much larger clone just one base away, this may be a read error. The J gene is TRBJ1-5, the V gene TRBV4-1; D is undetermined. V was pared by 0 bases and J by 8 bases, with 14 bases between. The CDR3 totals 15 residues. Germline CDR1 is MGHRA and CDR2 is YSYEKL. The CDR3 coding sequence is TGCGCCAGCAGCCAAGATCGATGGGGAAGAGAGCCCCAGCATTTT. Translated: CASSQDRWGREPQHF.

The chain uses TRBV9 and TRBJ1-1; TRBD1 might be the D (6 bases). This CDR3 region has 15 residues. The V end was cut by 0 bases, the J end by 4 bases, with 13 bases between. Germline CDR1 reads SGDLS; CDR2 reads YYNGEE. This CDR3 is CASSVAPDSGTEAFF. CDR3 coding DNA: TGTGCCAGCAGCGTAGCGCCGGACAGCGGCACTGAAGCTTTCTTT.

This chain connects TRBV6-2 or TRBV6-3 to TRBJ2-7; no clear D gene. Looked up from germline, CDR1 is MNHEY and CDR2 is SVGEGT. V lost 5 bases to trimming and J lost 1 base, with 9 bases between them. This CDR3 has 13 residues. In DNA form, the CDR3 reads TGTGCCAGCAGTCGATGGGATTCCTACGAGCAGTACTTC. This sequence encodes CASSRWDSYEQYF.

In nucleotides, the CDR3 is TGTGCCAGCAGCCACCGGGACAGATCCTACGAGCAGTACTTC. Translation gives CASSHRDRSYEQYF. The V gene is TRBV3-1, the J gene TRBJ2-7; 7 bases fit TRBD1. With 3 bases clipped from V and 1 base from J, the junction kept 3 bases outside the gene matches. CDR1 is LGHDT, CDR2 YNNKEL, per germline (reference sequence). The CDR3 contains 14 residues.

This clonotype appeared many times. V and J are TRBV4-3 and TRBJ1-6; D not resolved. Germline V gene sequence: CDR1 LGHNA, CDR2 YSLEER. V was clipped by 1 base and J by 7 bases, with 11 bases between them. This CDR3 is built from 15 residues. This chain's CDR3 is CASSQVPGGNSPLHF. The CDR3 DNA reads TGCGCCAGCAGCCAAGTGCCCGGCGGAAATTCACCCCTCCACTTT.

Many counts were recorded for this clonotype. The rearrangement links TRBV6-2 or TRBV6-3 to TRBJ2-6, with a possible D match to TRBD1 (6 bases). V shed 7 bases and J shed 0 bases, with 13 bases lying between them. This CDR3 spans 16 amino acids. Germline loops: CDR1 MNHEY, CDR2 SVGEGT. The CDR3 spells CASNLQGFSGANVLTF. CDR3 sequence (DNA): TGTGCCAGCAATCTACAGGGTTTCTCTGGGGCCAACGTCCTGACTTTC.

In this sample, this clonotype turned up many times. The chain couples TRBV2 to TRBJ2-7; D possibly corresponds to TRBD1 (5 bases). CDR1 and CDR2 from the germline V gene are SNHLY and FYNNEI. V dropped 7 bases and J dropped 3 bases, with 7 bases sitting between them. The length of the CDR3 is 11 residues. In DNA, the CDR3 is TGTGCCAGCAATAGGGGCTACGAGCAGTACTTC. Its translation: CASNRGYEQYF.

This clonotype was seen a handful of times. This chain joins TRBV6-5 and TRBJ2-5; D might be TRBD2 (6 bases). In germline, CDR1 is MNHEY, CDR2 SVGAGI. V lost 7 bases and J 7 bases, leaving 19 bases between the germline ends. The CDR3 covers 14 residues. The CDR3 nucleotides are TGTGCCAGCACCTCCACCACGCGGGGAGGGACCCAGTACTTC. This sequence encodes CASTSTTRGGTQYF.

The chain employs TRBV14 and TRBJ1-6; TRBD1 matches 9 bases. The CDR3 covers 14 residues. The germline CDR1 and CDR2 sequences are SGHDN and FVKESK. After removal of 4 bases from V and 8 bases from J, the junction contained 3 bases not matched to a gene. The CDR3 nucleotides are TGTGCCAGCAGCCCGGGACAGGGTCATTCACCCCTCCACTTT. Translating it yields CASSPGQGHSPLHF.

This clonotype came up a few times. This chain's CDR3 is CASSLTRDQPQHF. The CDR3 DNA is TGTGCCAGCAGCTTAACGAGGGATCAGCCCCAGCATTTT. The gene calls are TRBV5-6 and TRBJ1-5, with D uncertain. V lost 2 bases, J lost 5 bases, and 8 bases lay in between. This CDR3 has 13 amino acids. Germline CDR1 and CDR2: SGHDT and YYEEEE.